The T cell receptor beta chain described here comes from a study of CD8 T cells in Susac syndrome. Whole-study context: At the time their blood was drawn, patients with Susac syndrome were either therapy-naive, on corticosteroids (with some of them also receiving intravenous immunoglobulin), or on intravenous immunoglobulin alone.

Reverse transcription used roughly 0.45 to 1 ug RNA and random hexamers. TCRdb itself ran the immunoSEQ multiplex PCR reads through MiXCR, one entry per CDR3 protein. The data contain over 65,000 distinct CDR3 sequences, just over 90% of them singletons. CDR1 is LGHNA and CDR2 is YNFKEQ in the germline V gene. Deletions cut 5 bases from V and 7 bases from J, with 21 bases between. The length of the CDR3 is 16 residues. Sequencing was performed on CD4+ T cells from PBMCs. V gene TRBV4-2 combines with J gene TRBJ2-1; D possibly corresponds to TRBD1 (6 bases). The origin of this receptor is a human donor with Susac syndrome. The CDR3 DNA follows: TGTGCCAGCAGCAGAAACAGGGAGACGCCGGGTAATGAGCAGTTCTTC. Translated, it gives CASSRNRETPGNEQFF.